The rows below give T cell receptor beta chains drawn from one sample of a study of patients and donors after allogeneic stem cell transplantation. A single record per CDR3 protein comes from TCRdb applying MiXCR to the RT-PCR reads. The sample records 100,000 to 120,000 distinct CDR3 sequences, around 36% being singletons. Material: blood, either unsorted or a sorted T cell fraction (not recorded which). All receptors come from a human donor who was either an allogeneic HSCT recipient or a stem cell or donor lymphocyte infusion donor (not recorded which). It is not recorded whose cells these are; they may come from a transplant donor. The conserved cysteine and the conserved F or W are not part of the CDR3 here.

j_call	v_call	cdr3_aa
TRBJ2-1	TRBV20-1	SAREGYNEQF
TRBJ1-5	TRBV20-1	SARGQSQH
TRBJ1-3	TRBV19	ASKEPSGNTIY
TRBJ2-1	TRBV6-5	ASSYSSVAGPSYNEQF
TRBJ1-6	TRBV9	ASSRASQGPNYNSPLH
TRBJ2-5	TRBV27	ASSRRWDPPQETQY
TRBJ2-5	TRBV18	ASSPRDYGETQY
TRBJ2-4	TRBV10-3	AISDPPATSKNIQY
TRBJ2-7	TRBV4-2	ASSPRTSGLEQY
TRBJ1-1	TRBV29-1	SALQGWNTEAF
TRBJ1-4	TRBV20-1	SAPHGATNEKLF
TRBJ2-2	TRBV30	AWRGLAGIGELF
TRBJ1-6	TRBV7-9	ASSFSRTNSPLH
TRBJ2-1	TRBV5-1	ASSLAAGGAPTYNEQF
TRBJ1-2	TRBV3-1	ASSPEGRYGYT
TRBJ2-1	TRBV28	ASSLTAGDTYNEQF
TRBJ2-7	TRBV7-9	AVNRGWEQY
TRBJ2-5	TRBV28	ASRQSPGGGDGETQY
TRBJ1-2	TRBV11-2	ASSLVGSAGYT
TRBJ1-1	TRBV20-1	SAMQGYTEAF
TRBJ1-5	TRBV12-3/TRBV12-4	ASSHRNEQH
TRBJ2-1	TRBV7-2	ASSLGGTSGSEQF
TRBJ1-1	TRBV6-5	ASSLDRGNTEAF
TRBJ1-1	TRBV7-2	ASSLVSPFGRNTEAF
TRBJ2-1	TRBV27	ASSPRSGSSYNEQF
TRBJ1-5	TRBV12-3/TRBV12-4	ASSRRGSNQPQH
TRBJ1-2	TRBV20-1	SARAGIGYT
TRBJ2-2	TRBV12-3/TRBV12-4	ASSPQFTGELF
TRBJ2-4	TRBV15	ATSMAARAKNIQY
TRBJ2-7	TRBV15	ATSRDRVSNVQY
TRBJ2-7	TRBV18	ASSPGTGAEQY
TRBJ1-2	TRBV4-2	ASSQDYRGSYGYT
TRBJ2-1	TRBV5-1	ASSLSPVVEQF
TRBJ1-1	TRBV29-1	SVEREAF
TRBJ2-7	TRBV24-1	ATSVGFTYEQY
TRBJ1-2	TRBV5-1	ASSFGSWEGGYT
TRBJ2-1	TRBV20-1	SARRDLNEQF
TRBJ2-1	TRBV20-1	SAGLAGEFEQF
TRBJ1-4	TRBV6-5	ASSSGHLNEKLF
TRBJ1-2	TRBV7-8	ASSLDGYGYT
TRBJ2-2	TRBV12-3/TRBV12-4	ASSLPGTSVTGELF
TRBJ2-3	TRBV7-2	ASNPSGERTDTQY
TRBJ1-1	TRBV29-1	SVGGQGLEAF
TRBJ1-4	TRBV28	ASSTGSNEKLF
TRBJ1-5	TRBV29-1	SVPRQLGNQPQH
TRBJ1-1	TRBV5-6	ASSLAWQGKAF
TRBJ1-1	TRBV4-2	ASSQPHMNTEAF
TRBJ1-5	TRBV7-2	ASSPQGYNQPQH
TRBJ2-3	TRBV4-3	ASSQSGAGTDTQY
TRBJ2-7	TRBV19	ASSPVSVTILEQY
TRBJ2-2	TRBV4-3	ASSQDRVYSWGTNTGELF